These 4 T cell receptor beta chains were all obtained from the same sample, sequenced in a study of CD8 T cells in Susac syndrome. Reverse transcription of roughly 0.5 to 1 ug RNA was performed with random hexamers. TCRdb ran MiXCR on the immunoSEQ multiplex PCR reads and lists one entry per CDR3 protein. The sample has approximately 180,000 distinct CDR3 sequences, just under 95% seen once. The sample was CD4+ T cells from PBMCs. These receptors were taken from a human donor with Susac syndrome.

This chain links TRBV18 with TRBJ1-6; no definite D call. CDR1 KGHSH and CDR2 LQKENI come from the germline V gene. V was pared by 2 bases and J by 7 bases, with 3 bases between. The CDR3 length is 12 residues. The CDR3 region has the DNA TGTGCCAGCTCACCAACGAATTCACCCCTCCACTTT. Its translation is CASSPTNSPLHF.

This chain uses TRBV7-2 with TRBJ2-1; 12 positions agree with TRBD2. This CDR3 is 15 amino acids long. J gave up 8 bases and V 5 bases, and 7 bases lay outside the gene matches. Germline lookup yields CDR1 SGHTA and CDR2 FQGNSA. The CDR3 coding sequence is TGTGCCAGCAGCCCACCTAGCGGGGGGGCCTATGAGCAGTTCTTC. Amino acid sequence: CASSPPSGGAYEQFF.

This chain uses TRBV15 with TRBJ1-5, with TRBD1 matching over 11 bases. V lost 1 base and J lost 6; bases outside the gene matches: 5. This CDR3 has 16 residues. Germline CDR1 LNHNV, CDR2 YYDKDF (reference sequence). The CDR3, as DNA: TGTGCCACCAGCAGAGTGGACAGGGGGCTAAGTCAGCCCCAGCATTTT. Translation gives CATSRVDRGLSQPQHF.

V is TRBV10-3 and J is TRBJ1-5; D is ambiguous. Deletions cut 5 bases from V and 3 bases from J, with 8 bases between. CDR3 length: 13 residues. From germline, CDR1 is ENHRY and CDR2 SYGVKD. CDR3 in amino acids: CAISFGDNQPQHF. CDR3 DNA sequence: TGTGCCATCAGTTTTGGGGACAATCAGCCCCAGCATTTT.